Here is one T cell receptor (beta chain) with its context. Its recognized antigen is unknown. No much larger clone exists at a distance of one base, and base qualities are not known. The immunoSEQ Assay was used to sequence TCR beta CDR3 regions from DNA. For the original study's pipeline: To compute T cell density, TCR beta template counts were normalized to usable DNA, which was estimated by amplifying housekeeping genes. Using the preseqR package, richness was estimated by extrapolating to 120,000 templates for tissue samples and 400,000 templates for PBMC samples. Clonality was taken to be one minus Pielou's evenness. Differential abundance testing on productive amino-acid clonotypes, with a minimum total count of 5 and an alpha of 0.1, was used to identify tissue-enriched TCRs. The Jaccard Index and the Morisita Overlap Index were used to quantify repertoire overlap between compartments. GLIPH grouped TCR beta CDR3s together with public tetramer-defined viral CDR3s, and a viral motif had to include at least three viral sequences and show V-gene enrichment. TCRdb obtained this table from immuneACCESS and retained in-frame rearrangements with V and J assigned. These tables miss some clones; where compared with another copy, unresolved V genes account for less than half of the shortfall, and the remainder is unexplained. V, J and clone size were drawn from that table, and D and trimming were deduced from the DNA. The sample records under 65,000 clones, 70% to 90% of which are singletons. The top ten constitute 22% of the sample.

This entry comes from a study of T cells in localized non-small cell lung cancer (dated by TCRdb to 2019 to 2021). Background for the entire study: The study analyzed T cell repertoires of 236 early-stage NSCLC patients, comparing tumors and uninvolved tumor-adjacent lungs. All 220 or so NSCLC patients in the cohort were treatment-naive and had localized lung tumors that were resected. NSCLC patients had a mean age of roughly 64 years, and 129 were male and around 110 female. Findings and caveats that apply to the study as a whole: Higher blood T cell density associated with longer overall survival, while higher adjacent-lung clonality associated with shorter survival. Because multi-region tumor sequencing was not done, intratumor heterogeneity could not be ruled out. Because of the exploratory design, TCR variables were selected using unadjusted p-values without false-discovery rate correction. A median of approximately 50 of the top 100 tumor clones turned up in the paired uninvolved adjacent lung, and about 28 of those clones also ranked among the top 100 of that same adjacent lung. Uninvolved tumor-adjacent lung showed the highest T cell clonality, higher than tumor, which suggests more focused antigenic responses in the uninvolved tumor-adjacent lung.

There are 16 amino acids in the CDR3, from cysteine to phenylalanine inclusive. Of the read, only the CDR3 DNA is kept; its 48 bases are in frame from base 1. As encoded in the germline V gene, CDR1 is LGHNA while CDR2 is YSLEER. V is reduced by 4 bases and J by 0 bases, leaving a spacing of 14 bases between them. At diagnosis, tumor, uninvolved tumor-adjacent lung and peripheral blood were collected and then preserved as a mix of FFPE and fresh-frozen material. Blood samples were analyzed as peripheral blood mononuclear cells for TCR repertoire profiling. The chain employs TRBV4-3 and TRBJ2-3, with a weak D call of TRBD1 (6 bases match). The sequence came from a man aged 40 to 69 with stage I squamous cell lung carcinoma. The material sequenced was peripheral blood, taken before any cancer treatment. The CDR3 amino acid sequence is: CASSPGQSTSTDTQYF. The DNA sequence reads TGCGCCAGCAGCCCCGGACAGAGTACTAGCACAGATACGCAGTATTTT.